Listed below are T cell receptor beta chains from one sample, sequenced in a study of cytomegalovirus exposure and HLA in healthy donors. Measured with immunoSEQ multiplex PCR; TCRdb has only the in-frame clones, and not every one. The data contain about 190,000 clones, approximately 80% of them singletons. The sample was PBMCs. The receptors were gathered from a young man in good health and CMV-seropositive. Each CDR3 is given with its conserved first and last residue. A D gene is named only where the DNA matches it firmly. Part of the rows lack a size; the others show once, few, many or a class for expanded clones.

>TRBJ2-7|TRBD2|TRBV15|.
TGTGCCACCAGCAGAGATGCGAGCGGGAGTTTCAACGAGCAGTACTTC
CATSRDASGSFNEQYF
>TRBJ2-5|.|TRBV25-1|.
TGTGCCAGCAGTAGAGGGGAACTAGCACTCAAAGAGACCCAGTACTTC
CASSRGELALKETQYF
>TRBJ2-3|TRBD1|TRBV30|.
TGTGCCTGGAGGACCGGGACAGGTAGGGCCGGGTATTTT
CAWRTGTGRAGYF
>TRBJ1-2|TRBD1|TRBV6-1|.
TGTGCCAGCAGGATAACAGGGGGCACGGGCTATGGCTACACCTTC
CASRITGGTGYGYTF
>TRBJ2-7|TRBD2|TRBV11-2|.
TGTGCCAGCAGCTTAGGAGAGGGCCCTAGCGGGTTCGAGGATGAGCAGTACTTC
CASSLGEGPSGFEDEQYF
>TRBJ2-7|TRBD1|TRBV2|.
TGTGCCAGCAGTGGGGACAGGGGTTCCTACGAGCAGTACTTC
CASSGDRGSYEQYF
>TRBJ1-2|TRBD1|TRBV5-4|.
TGTGCCAGCAGTCAACAGGGGGGGACTCCCTATGGCTACACCTTC
CASSQQGGTPYGYTF
>TRBJ2-6|.|TRBV18|.
TGTGCCAGCTCAAAGGACAGTGTAACTGGGGCCAACGTCCTGACTTTC
CASSKDSVTGANVLTF
>TRBJ2-5|.|TRBV2|.
TGTGCCAGCACACCCCTAAGGGGGGAGACCCAGTACTTC
CASTPLRGETQYF
>TRBJ2-7|TRBD2|TRBV7-9|.
TGTGCCAGCAGCCCGGGCGGGGGTGACGAGCAGTACTTC
CASSPGGGDEQYF
>TRBJ1-3|.|TRBV30|.
TGTGCCTGGGACCCCCGTGCAGGCTCTGGAAACACCATATATTTT
CAWDPRAGSGNTIYF
>TRBJ1-5|TRBD1|TRBV5-1|.
TGCGCCAGCAGCTTGGGTGGGGGTGACAGGGGAAGTGAGCCCCAGCATTTT
CASSLGGGDRGSEPQHF
>TRBJ2-1|.|TRBV20-1|.
TGCAGTGCCCCAGTCGGAGTACCGTTCTTC
CSAPVGVPFF
>TRBJ2-6|TRBD1|TRBV25-1|.
TGTGCCAGCAGTGAATCACAGGGGGCCGGTGGGGCCAACGTCCTGACTTTC
CASSESQGAGGANVLTF
>TRBJ2-6|.|TRBV5-1|.
TGCGCCAGCAGGGGGGGGCGCACAGGATCTGGGGCCAACGTCCTGACTTTC
CASRGGRTGSGANVLTF
>TRBJ2-7|.|TRBV29-1|.
TGCAGCGTTGTAACTAGCTCCCTGGGAGAGCAGTACTTC
CSVVTSSLGEQYF
>TRBJ2-2|.|TRBV7-2|.
TGTGCCAGCAGCTTAGAGTGGCTTGCGAACACCGGGGAGCTGTTTTTT
CASSLEWLANTGELFF
>TRBJ1-1|.|TRBV30|few
TGTGCCTGGGAACATGGCACTGAAGCTTTCTTT
CAWEHGTEAFF
>TRBJ2-1|TRBD2|TRBV30|few
TGTGCCTGGAGTCCCCTGGGGAGGGGAGAAGACAATGAGCAGTTCTTC
CAWSPLGRGEDNEQFF
>TRBJ2-1|TRBD1|TRBV5-1|.
TGCGCCAGCAGCTCCGCGGTGGGACAGGGGTCCCCTGAGCAGTTCTTC
CASSSAVGQGSPEQFF
>TRBJ1-1|TRBD1|TRBV6-6|.
TGTGCCAGCAGTTTCACAGGGGGCACTGAAGCTTTCTTT
CASSFTGGTEAFF
>TRBJ2-7|.|TRBV14|.
TGTGCCAGCAGCCGGATACGGGGGACGGTCCCCTACGAGCAGTACTTC
CASSRIRGTVPYEQYF
>TRBJ2-7|.|TRBV11-3|.
TGTGCCAGCAGCTTAGGGGGGACTGGCGAGCAGTACTTC
CASSLGGTGEQYF
>TRBJ1-3|.|TRBV19|.
TGTGCCAGTAGTATAGCCGGGAGCTCTGGAAACACCATATATTTT
CASSIAGSSGNTIYF
>TRBJ1-1|TRBD1|TRBV4-2|.
TGTGCCAGCAGCCAGTTGACAGGGCAGAACACTGAAGCTTTCTTT
CASSQLTGQNTEAFF
>TRBJ1-1|.|TRBV30|.
TGTGCCTGGAGTGAGAGGACTGAAGCTTTCTTT
CAWSERTEAFF
>TRBJ1-3|.|TRBV6-1|.
TGTGCCAGCAGACTGGGGGGACGAAACACCATATATTTT
CASRLGGRNTIYF
>TRBJ2-1|TRBD2|TRBV2|once
TGTGCCAGCAGTGAATTAGGCGGGAGCTCCTACAATGAGCAGTTCTTC
CASSELGGSSYNEQFF
>TRBJ2-3|TRBD2|TRBV28|.
TGTGCCAGCAGCACCCCCCTCGTGGCGAGCGGGAGGGGTGGTAAAGAAGATACGCAGTATTTT
CASSTPLVASGRGGKEDTQYF